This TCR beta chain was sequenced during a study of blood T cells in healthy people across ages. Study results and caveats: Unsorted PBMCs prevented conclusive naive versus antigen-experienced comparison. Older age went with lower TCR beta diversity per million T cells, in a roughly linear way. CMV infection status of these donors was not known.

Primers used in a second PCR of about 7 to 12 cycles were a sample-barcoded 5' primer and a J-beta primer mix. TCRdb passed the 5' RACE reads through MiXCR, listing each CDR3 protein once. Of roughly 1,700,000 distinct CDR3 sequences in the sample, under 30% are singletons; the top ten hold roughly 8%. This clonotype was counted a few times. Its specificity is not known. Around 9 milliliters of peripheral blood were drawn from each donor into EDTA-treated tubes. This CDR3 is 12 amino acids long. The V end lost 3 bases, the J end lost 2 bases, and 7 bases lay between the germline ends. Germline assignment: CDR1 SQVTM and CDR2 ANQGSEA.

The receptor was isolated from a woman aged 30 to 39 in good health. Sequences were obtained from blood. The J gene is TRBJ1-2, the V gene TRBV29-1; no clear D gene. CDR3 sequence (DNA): TGCAGCGTTGAGTGGCAGAACTATGGCTACACCTTC. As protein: CSVEWQNYGYTF.